The 18 T cell receptor beta chains reported below all come from one sample, sequenced in a study of CD8 T cells in ankylosing spondylitis. Study-level findings and limits: A TCR beta motif of fewer than 10 highly homologous variants seemed to mark ankylosing spondylitis blood.

Which antigens these TCRs recognize remains unknown. TCRdb reprocessed the 5' RACE reads with MiXCR, giving one entry per CDR3 protein. The data hold around 130,000 distinct CDR3 sequences, with 17% observed a single time. The sample taken for sequencing was blood, either unsorted or a sorted T cell fraction (not recorded which). These receptors were collected from a male donor with ankylosing spondylitis.

CDR3 in DNA: TGTGCCAGCAGGATCCAGGGGGCTGTCGTCGATGAGCAGTTCTTC. It codes for CASRIQGAVVDEQFF. The V call is TRBV5-6, the J call TRBJ2-1; 8 bases line up with TRBD1. V dropped 5 bases and J dropped 8; count of bases not matched to a gene: 12. Per the germline V gene, CDR1 is SGHDT and CDR2 is YYEEEE. The CDR3 sequence is 15 residues long.

This clonotype was seen a handful of times. V and J are TRBV11-1 and TRBJ2-1, with 9 bases fitting TRBD2. V lost 2 bases, J lost 2 bases, and 10 bases stayed unmatched. Germline V CDR1 and CDR2: SGHAT, FQDESV (reference sequence). The CDR3 spans 18 residues. Written as DNA, the CDR3 is TGTGCCAGCAGCTTACTGGCCCCAACTAGCGGGCCCTACAATGAGCAGTTCTTC. Protein product: CASSLLAPTSGPYNEQFF.

This clonotype was seen many times. The chain is built from TRBV28 and TRBJ2-1; 7 nucleotides align to TRBD2. Germline CDR1 MDHEN, CDR2 SYDVKM. J was trimmed by 3 bases and V by 6 bases; bases with no gene match: 11. CDR3 length: 16 amino acids. DNA of the CDR3: TGTGCCAGCAGCACTGAACTAGCGTTGATCTACAATGAGCAGTTCTTC. Translated, it gives CASSTELALIYNEQFF. Together with reference TRBV28 and TRBJ2-1, the CDR3 gives the full variable domain: DVKVTQSSRYLVKRTGEKVFLECVQDMDHENMFWYRQDPGLGLRLIYFSYDVKMKEKGDIPEGYSVSREKKERFSLILESASTNQTSMYLCASSTELALIYNEQFFGPGTRLTVL.

V usage is TRBV4-3 and J usage is TRBJ1-1, with D tentatively TRBD1 (6 bases). Germline V gives CDR1 LGHNA, CDR2 YSLEER. This CDR3 region has 14 residues. With 3 bases removed from V and 1 base from J, the gap between germline ends came to 9 bases. The CDR3 DNA reads as TGCGCCAGCAGCCAGGACAGAGCGAACACTGAAGCTTTCTTT. This codes for CASSQDRANTEAFF.

By share, this clonotype counts as large (0.1 to 1%). This chain connects TRBV27 to TRBJ2-1, with TRBD1 matching over 8 bases. The germline gives CDR1 MNHEY, CDR2 SMNVEV (reference sequence). The junction had 4 bases not matched to a gene; V was cut back by 1 base and J by 8 bases. CDR3 length: 14 residues. CDR3 nucleotide sequence: TGTGCCAGCAGTTTATTCGCAGGGGGCTATGAGCAGTTCTTC. Translated: CASSLFAGGYEQFF.

This clonotype was seen a few times. The genes are TRBV27 and TRBJ1-3, with D unclear. The CDR3 has 17 residues. Germline V CDR1 and CDR2: MNHEY, SMNVEV (reference sequence). Trimming took 5 bases from V and 1 from J, leaving 18 bases between them. The CDR3 DNA sequence: TGTGCCAGCAGTCCCTCCCAGATCGACACATCTGGAAACACCATATATTTT. Its translation is CASSPSQIDTSGNTIYF.

The chain links TRBV12-3 or TRBV12-4 to TRBJ2-1; the match to TRBD1 covers 8 bases. J gave up 7 bases and V 7 bases, and 9 bases lay outside the gene matches. The CDR3 has 14 amino acids. The CDR3 is CASTSRRGRNEQFF. CDR3 bases: TGTGCCAGCACCTCTCGCAGGGGGCGTAATGAGCAGTTCTTC.

CDR3: CASSLSGGTTNEKLFF. The CDR3 nucleotides read TGTGCCAGCAGCTTAAGCGGGGGGACAACTAATGAAAAACTGTTTTTT. This chain links TRBV7-9 with TRBJ1-4; a possible D gene is TRBD1 (5 bases). The germline V gene has CDR1 SEHNR and CDR2 FQNEAQ (reference sequence). Trimming removed 2 bases at V and 0 bases at J, with 10 bases between. The CDR3 is 16 amino acids. Full variable domain (remainder filled in from reference TRBV7-9 and TRBJ1-4): DTGVSQNPRHKITKRGQNVTFRCDPISEHNRLYWYRQTLGQGPEFLTYFQNEAQLEKSRLLSDRFSAERPKGSFSTLEIQRTEQGDSAMYLCASSLSGGTTNEKLFFGSGTQLSVL.

This clonotype appeared a few times. The V call is TRBV14, the J call TRBJ1-1; no reliable D call. CDR1 is SGHDN and CDR2 is FVKESK in the germline V gene. The CDR3 length is 11 residues. V shed 1 base and J shed 7 bases, with 4 bases lying between them. CDR3 DNA: TGTGCCAGCAGCCAAGGGAATGAAGCTTTCTTT. This sequence encodes CASSQGNEAFF.

The V gene is TRBV6-5, the J gene TRBJ1-6, with TRBD1 as a possible D gene (5 bases). The germline V gene encodes CDR1 MNHEY and CDR2 SVGAGI. The length of the CDR3 is 18 residues. V lost 0 bases and J 5 bases, leaving 17 bases between the germline ends. The CDR3 reads CASSYSSLPQGDNSPLHF. CDR3 DNA: TGTGCCAGCAGTTACTCGAGTCTCCCGCAAGGGGATAATTCACCCCTCCACTTT.

CDR3 sequence (DNA): TGCGCCAGCAGCTTGTGGGTGTCTGAGCAGTTCTTC. This codes for CASSLWVSEQFF. The chain couples TRBV5-1 to TRBJ2-1; no clear D. Deletions cut 1 base from V and 9 bases from J, with 8 bases between. This CDR3 spans 12 amino acids. The V gene's germline CDR1 is SGHRS and CDR2 YFSETQ.

V usage is TRBV27 and J usage is TRBJ2-6; 10 bases map to TRBD1. V shed 5 bases, J shed 2 bases, and the junction held 3 bases outside the gene matches. Germline V gene lookup returns CDR1 MNHEY and CDR2 SMNVEV (reference sequence). This CDR3 has 16 residues. This chain's CDR3 is CASSGQGVTGANVLTF. CDR3 DNA sequence: TGTGCCAGCAGTGGACAGGGGGTGACTGGGGCCAACGTCCTGACTTTC.

The chain uses TRBV6-2 or TRBV6-3 and TRBJ2-7, with D perhaps matching TRBD1 or TRBD2 (5 bases each). CDR3 length equals 15 residues. Germline assignment: CDR1 MNHEY and CDR2 SVGEGT. Trimming removed 7 bases at V and 0 bases at J, with 16 bases between. CDR3 amino acids: CASTYNPGASYEQYF. The CDR3 DNA reads TGTGCCAGCACCTACAACCCCGGGGCCTCCTACGAGCAGTACTTC.

This clonotype turned up a few times. V gene TRBV6-1 combines with J gene TRBJ1-5; 8 bases match TRBD1. J was trimmed by 2 bases and V by 6 bases; bases with no gene match: 3. The CDR3 is 14 amino acids. In germline, CDR1 is MNHNS, CDR2 SASEGT. The DNA of the CDR3 is TGTGCCAGCAGAAGGACAGGGCGCAATCAGCCCCAGCATTTT. As protein: CASRRTGRNQPQHF.

The J gene is TRBJ2-1, the V gene TRBV7-9; the D is unclear. The V gene's germline CDR1 is SEHNR and CDR2 FQNEAQ (reference sequence). The CDR3 has 12 residues. V was trimmed by 5 bases and J by 7 bases, leaving 9 bases between them. The CDR3 protein is CASSRVGNEQFF. For the CDR3, the DNA is TGTGCCAGCAGCCGCGTGGGTAATGAGCAGTTCTTC.

The chain is built from TRBV28 and TRBJ2-1, with 8 positions matching TRBD2. Looked up from germline, CDR1 is MDHEN and CDR2 is SYDVKM. The CDR3 totals 15 residues. Trimming cost V 7 bases and J 0 bases; bases outside gene matches: 5. CDR3 region: CASNLGTSSYNEQFF. The CDR3, as DNA: TGTGCCAGCAATCTTGGGACTAGCTCCTACAATGAGCAGTTCTTC. Full variable domain (rest looked up from reference TRBV28 and TRBJ2-1): DVKVTQSSRYLVKRTGEKVFLECVQDMDHENMFWYRQDPGLGLRLIYFSYDVKMKEKGDIPEGYSVSREKKERFSLILESASTNQTSMYLCASNLGTSSYNEQFFGPGTRLTVL.

Many counts were recorded for this clonotype. The chain recombines TRBV4-1 with TRBJ2-1; TRBD2 aligns across 9 bases. This CDR3 comprises 18 residues. Per germline, CDR1 MGHRA and CDR2 YSYEKL. V lost 0 bases to trimming and J lost 0 bases; unmatched junction nucleotides: 6. The DNA for the CDR3 is TGCGCCAGCAGCCAAGAAGTGGGGACTAGCATCTCCTACAATGAGCAGTTCTTC. It codes for CASSQEVGTSISYNEQFF.

Only a few counts were recorded for this clonotype. V usage is TRBV28 and J usage is TRBJ2-7; a weak D match, TRBD1 (6 bases). This CDR3 spans 16 amino acids. V gave up 0 bases and J gave up 3 bases, with 15 bases separating them. Germline V gene lookup returns CDR1 MDHEN and CDR2 SYDVKM. CDR3: CASSLWGRGAIYEQYF. As DNA, the CDR3 is TGTGCCAGCAGTTTATGGGGCAGGGGAGCGATCTACGAGCAGTACTTC.